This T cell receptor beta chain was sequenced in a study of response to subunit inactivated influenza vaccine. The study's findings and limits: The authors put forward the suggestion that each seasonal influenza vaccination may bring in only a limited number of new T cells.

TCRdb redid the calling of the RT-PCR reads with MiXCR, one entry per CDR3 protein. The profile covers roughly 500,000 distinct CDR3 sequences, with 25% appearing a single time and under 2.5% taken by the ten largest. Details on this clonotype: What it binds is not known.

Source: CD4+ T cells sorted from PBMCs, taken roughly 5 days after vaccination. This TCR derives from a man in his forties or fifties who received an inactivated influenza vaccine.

Written as DNA, the CDR3 is TGTGCCAGCAGGGGGGCCTCGGCCCAGTACTTC. It specifies CASRGASAQYF. The chain employs TRBV11-2 and TRBJ2-5, with a tentative D call TRBD1 (6 bases). With 6 bases removed from V and 9 bases from J, the gap between germline ends came to 11 bases. Germline V CDR1 and CDR2: SGHAT, FQNNGV. CDR3 length equals 11 residues.